This T cell receptor beta chain was observed in a study of identical twins. This clonotype occurred a few times. TCRdb processed the 5' RACE reads anew with MiXCR; each CDR3 protein has one entry. This sample has 1.5 million to 2 million distinct CDR3 sequences, with around 33% found just once. The germline V and J ends were trimmed by 7 bases and 2 bases, with 15 bases remaining between them. The CDR3 loop spans 15 amino acids. The germline V gene has CDR1 SNHLY and CDR2 FYNNEI. V is TRBV2 and J is TRBJ2-1; tentatively, D is TRBD2 (6 bases). The clonotype was recovered from a newborn girl in good health. Sample: cord blood. In nucleotides, the CDR3 is TGTGCCAGCACTAGAGATGCGGGGACCTACAATGAGCAGTTCTTC. Protein product: CASTRDAGTYNEQFF.